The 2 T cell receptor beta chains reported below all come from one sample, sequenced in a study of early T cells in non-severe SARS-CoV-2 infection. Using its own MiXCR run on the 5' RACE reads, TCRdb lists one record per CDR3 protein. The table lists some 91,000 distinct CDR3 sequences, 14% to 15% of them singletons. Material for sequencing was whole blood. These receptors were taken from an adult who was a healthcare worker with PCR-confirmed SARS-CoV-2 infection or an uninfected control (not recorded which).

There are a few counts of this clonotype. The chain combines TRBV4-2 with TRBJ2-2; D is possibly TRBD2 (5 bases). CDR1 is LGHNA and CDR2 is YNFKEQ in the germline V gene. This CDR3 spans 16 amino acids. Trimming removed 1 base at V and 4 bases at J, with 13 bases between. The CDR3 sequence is CASSQGFSAGTGELFF. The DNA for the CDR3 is TGTGCCAGCAGCCAAGGGTTCTCTGCGGGCACCGGGGAGCTGTTTTTT.

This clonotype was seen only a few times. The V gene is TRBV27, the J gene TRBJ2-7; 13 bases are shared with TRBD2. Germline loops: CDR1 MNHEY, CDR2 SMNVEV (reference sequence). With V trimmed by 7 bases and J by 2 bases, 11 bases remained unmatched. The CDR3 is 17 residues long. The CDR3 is CASKEGLGLAGAYEQYF. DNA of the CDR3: TGTGCCAGCAAGGAGGGCCTAGGACTAGCGGGAGCCTACGAGCAGTACTTC.